This entry lists 12 T cell receptor beta chains sequenced from one sample in a study of Tregs in tolerant kidney transplant recipients. Clones were sequenced by immunoSEQ multiplex PCR, and TCRdb holds only the in-frame ones, with some missing. The sample holds some 70,000 clones; about 89% are singletons and the top ten take nearly 0.4%. The source material was CD4+ T cells from blood, sampled before the transplant. These receptors were collected from a human donor who received a combined kidney and bone marrow transplant.

In regard to this clone: Other DNA sequences within the sample encode an identical CDR3. V and J are TRBV27 and TRBJ2-1; weak D call: TRBD1 (5 bases). This CDR3 spans 15 amino acids. CDR1 and CDR2 from the germline V gene are MNHEY and SMNVEV (reference sequence). The V and J ends lost 3 bases and 4 bases respectively, with 13 bases between them. DNA of the CDR3: TGTGCCAGCAGTTTGGGCAGGGTGTCATACAATGAGCAGTTCTTC. Its protein is CASSLGRVSYNEQFF.

This sequence joins TRBV27 and TRBJ2-7, with no clear D. The CDR3 length is 13 residues. V lost 6 bases and J lost 6, with 15 bases in between. Germline V gene data show CDR1 as MNHEY and CDR2 as SMNVEV (reference sequence). For the CDR3, the DNA is TGTGCCAGCAGATTAAACTTAGTTGGCGAGCAGTACTTC. Translating it yields CASRLNLVGEQYF.

This chain links TRBV18 with TRBJ2-7; possibly TRBD1 for D (7 bases). Trimming stripped 1 base from V and 5 bases from J, with 15 bases between. Germline V gene lookup returns CDR1 KGHSH and CDR2 LQKENI. The CDR3 is 15 residues long. This chain's CDR3 is CASSPRGTDLDEQYF. DNA of the CDR3: TGTGCCAGCTCACCACGCGGGACAGATCTAGACGAGCAGTACTTC.

This clone was observed a few times. The chain carries TRBV18 and TRBJ2-5; 8 bases fit TRBD1. The CDR3 sequence is 15 residues long. Germline V gene sequence: CDR1 KGHSH, CDR2 LQKENI. J gave up 0 bases and V 2 bases, and 2 bases lay outside the gene matches. CDR3 residues: CASSPATGDQETQYF. The CDR3 region has the DNA TGTGCCAGCTCACCAGCGACAGGGGACCAAGAGACCCAGTACTTC.

This chain links TRBV5-1 with TRBJ2-2; possibly TRBD2 for D (5 bases). This CDR3 is built from 15 residues. V was trimmed by 3 bases and J by 6 bases, leaving 15 bases between them. From germline, CDR1 is SGHRS and CDR2 YFSETQ. The CDR3, as DNA: TGCGCCAGCAGCTCCACGGGCCTCGGGGCCGGGGAGCTGTTTTTT. Its protein product is CASSSTGLGAGELFF.

This rearrangement joins TRBV28 to TRBJ2-7; the D gene is possibly TRBD2 (6 bases). Per germline, CDR1 MDHEN and CDR2 SYDVKM. The CDR3 extends over 16 amino acids. V was clipped by 4 bases and J by 0 bases, with 16 bases between them. The CDR3: CASSSPLAPISYEQYF. The CDR3 DNA sequence: TGTGCCAGCAGTTCCCCCCTAGCGCCTATCTCCTACGAGCAGTACTTC.

The gene calls are TRBV6-6 and TRBJ2-5; 12 nucleotides align to TRBD1. V was clipped by 8 bases and J by 5 bases; unmatched bases: 9. CDR3 size: 15 residues. Germline V gene data show CDR1 as MNHNY and CDR2 as SVGAGI (reference sequence). CDR3 protein: CASRPGQGAVETQYF. CDR3 bases: TGTGCCAGCCGCCCGGGACAGGGGGCGGTCGAGACCCAGTACTTC.

The V gene is TRBV4-1, the J gene TRBJ1-1; D ambiguous. Germline V gives CDR1 MGHRA, CDR2 YSYEKL. The CDR3 sequence is 14 residues long. The ends were cut back, 1 base at V and 5 bases at J, with 11 bases in the middle. The CDR3 DNA reads as TGCGCCAGCAGCCAAGCAGGTTTTGGGACTGAAGCTTTCTTT. This encodes CASSQAGFGTEAFF.

The chain combines TRBV4-2 with TRBJ2-3, with 13 bases matching TRBD2. The germline V gene has CDR1 LGHNA and CDR2 YNFKEQ. The junction had 14 bases not matched to a gene; V was cut back by 4 bases and J by 7 bases. The CDR3 is 18 amino acids. The CDR3 DNA reads as TGTGCCAGCAGCCCGGGGATACTAGCGGGAGGGACCGGAAATACGCAGTATTTT. This codes for CASSPGILAGGTGNTQYF.

V usage is TRBV7-2 and J usage is TRBJ2-1, with 8 bases lining up with TRBD2. Looked up from germline, CDR1 is SGHTA and CDR2 is FQGNSA. The CDR3 is 15 amino acids. After removal of 5 bases from V and 4 bases from J, the junction contained 7 bases not matched to a gene. This CDR3 reads CASSSWASGYNEQFF. The CDR3 DNA sequence: TGTGCCAGCAGCAGCTGGGCTAGCGGGTACAATGAGCAGTTCTTC.

The V gene is TRBV6-5, the J gene TRBJ2-7; 10 bases agree with TRBD1. Per germline, CDR1 MNHEY and CDR2 SVGAGI. This CDR3 is built from 13 residues. V lost 6 bases and J lost 3; bases outside the gene matches: 2. The DNA for the CDR3 is TGTGCCAGCAGACGGACAGGGGGCTACGAGCAGTACTTC. Translated, it gives CASRRTGGYEQYF.

This chain connects TRBV7-3 to TRBJ2-5; D possibly corresponds to TRBD1 (6 bases). The CDR3 has 15 amino acids. V lost 5 bases and J lost 1, with 14 bases in between. Germline CDR1 SGHTA, CDR2 FQGTGA. The CDR3 DNA sequence: TGTGCCAGCAGCGCCAAGTGGGACATCCAAGAGACCCAGTACTTC. This sequence encodes CASSAKWDIQETQYF. Filled out from reference TRBV7-3 and TRBJ2-5, the complete variable domain reads GAGVSQTPSNKVTEKGKYVELRCDPISGHTALYWYRQSLGQGPEFLIYFQGTGAADDSGLPNDRFFAVRPEGSVSTLKIQRTERGDSAVYLCASSAKWDIQETQYFGPGTRLLVL.